The TCR beta chain under discussion was sequenced for a study of memory CD4+ T cells and cytomegalovirus serostatus (dated by TCRdb to the late 2010s). Regarding the research as a whole: The cohort comprised about 35 healthy Belgian adults, 9 CMV seropositive and 24 CMV seronegative. To replicate a published TCR-based CMV serostatus classifier, the study sequenced CD4+ memory TCRbeta repertoires from a Belgian cohort whose cytomegalovirus serostatus was known.

Single viable CD3+CD4+CD8-CD45RO+ cells were sorted as memory CD4+ T cells on a FACSAria II. CMV serostatus was determined using a Roche Elecsys assay that detects serum IgG against CMV pp150, pp28, p38 and p52. Following thawing, total CD4+ T cells were enriched through positive selection using CD4 magnetic microbeads. The samples came from a different study that was designed specifically to examine the CD4+ T cell memory repertoire. Peripheral blood mononuclear cells were isolated and cryopreserved according to standard operating procedures, and serum was kept at -80 degrees C. The staining used CD3-PerCP (BW264/56), CD4-APC (RPA-T4), CD45RO-PE (UCHT1) and CD8-Pacific Orange (3B5) antibodies, and Sytox blue was used to exclude non-viable cells. The germline V gene supplies CDR1 LGHNA and CDR2 YSLEER. Trimmed from V: 5 bases; trimmed from J: 5 bases; junction bases lacking a gene match: 6. The CDR3 runs 14 amino acids, cysteine and phenylalanine included. Only CDR3 DNA remains: 42 bases, in frame from the first base.

Details on this clone: The specificity of this receptor is unknown. It has no much larger one-base neighbor in the sample; base qualities were not kept.

The investigation overall reported the following: Only CD4+CD45RO+ memory cells were sequenced, in contrast to the original study, which included naive and memory CD4+ and CD8+ populations. For CMV serostatus prediction, a median bootstrapped AUC of 0.95 was reached with the original framework, and a median bootstrapped AUC of around 0.9 was reached with a US-trained random forest. Of under 200 previously reported CMV-associated TCRbeta sequences, about 62 appeared in the CD4+ memory repertoires, each in one to five individuals. On the Belgian cohort, the classifier based on the original framework reached a median bootstrapped AUC of 0.95, with a 95% CI of 0.76-1.00. The results were read as suggesting that the CMV-associated TCR signature is, for the most part, present in the CD4+ memory repertoire.

The Quick-DNA Microprep Kit was used to extract genomic DNA from the sorted cells. Amplification of TCRbeta DNA was done with the immunoSEQ hsTCRbeta kit, following the protocol from the manufacturer. An Illumina MiSeq instrument was used to sequence the TCRbeta libraries. The original methods were these. Following removal of out-of-frame sequences, 2.2 million or so distinct TCRbeta sequences were retained, with an average of around 67,000 per individual. Each individual was scored by the count of fewer than 200 previously reported CMV-associated TCRbeta sequences and the total productive distinct TCRbeta count. A beta-binomial model was reimplemented in Python, and scikit-learn random forests with default parameters were trained on US cohort data. Classifier performance on the Belgian cohort was summarized as median AUC with percentile confidence intervals calculated over 10,000 bootstrap iterations. The table comes from immuneACCESS by way of TCRdb, which keeps in-frame sequences with V and J called. Part of the clones is missing from these tables; in studies checked, under half for an unresolved V gene and the rest for unknown reasons. The V and J calls and the clone size are those of that table, but D and trimming were determined from the DNA. The sample includes tens of thousands of clones, with 60% to 75% observed a single time. The top ten clones comprise 2.6% of the sample.

Sequencing was done on a sample of memory CD4+ T cells from blood. The clonotype originates from an adult in good health and CMV-seropositive. Here the chain combines TRBV4-3 and TRBJ2-5, with TRBD2 identical over 9 junction bases. CDR3 loop: CASSFTGTSETQYF. The DNA is TGCGCCAGCAGCTTTACCGGGACTAGCGAGACCCAGTACTTC.